The 3 T cell receptor beta chains reported below all come from one sample, sequenced in a study of blood T cell repertoires in COVID-19. Libraries were prepared by immunoSEQ multiplex PCR; TCRdb keeps only in-frame clonotypes and omits some of them. The table lists just under 45,000 clones, 85% to 90% of them singletons. Input material: peripheral blood. The receptors shown here come from a middle-aged man with COVID-19, enrolled during active disease.

The J gene is TRBJ1-5, the V gene TRBV23-1, with 8 positions matching TRBD1. TRBV23-1 is an ORF, and what it does is uncertain. With V trimmed by 6 bases and J by 0 bases, 13 bases remained unmatched. This CDR3 contains 18 residues. The DNA for the CDR3 is TGCGCCAGCAGCCAAGGGGTGGCAGGGGGCTCTAGCAATCAGCCCCAGCATTTT. Its protein is CASSQGVAGGSSNQPQHF.

This clone occurred a few times. The J gene is TRBJ2-3, the V gene TRBV19, with 7 positions matching TRBD1. CDR1 is LNHDA, CDR2 SQIVND, per germline (reference sequence). The CDR3 covers 15 residues. V was pared by 5 bases and J by 0 bases, with 5 bases of the junction left unmatched. CDR3 coding DNA: TGTGCCAGTAGTCTGGGACAGCTTAGCACAGATACGCAGTATTTT. Translation gives CASSLGQLSTDTQYF.

This chain links TRBV7-2 with TRBJ1-6; 10 bases are a match to TRBD1. V shed 6 bases and J 7 bases; nucleotides not matched to a gene: 3. The germline gives CDR1 SGHTA, CDR2 FQGNSA. CDR3 size: 14 residues. The CDR3, as DNA: TGTGCCAGCAGACAGGGACAGGGGAATTCACCCCTCCACTTT. This sequence encodes CASRQGQGNSPLHF.